Below are 11 T cell receptor beta chains sequenced from a single sample in a study of blood T cell repertoires in COVID-19 (dated by TCRdb to the early 2020s). Libraries were constructed by the immunoSEQ multiplex PCR assay. Imported from immuneACCESS, the table was reduced by TCRdb to in-frame sequences with V and J called. These copies leave out some clones; in studies compared against another copy, an unresolved V gene accounts for under half, and the cause of the remainder is not known. This sample holds about 90,000 clones; about 85% were observed only once. The ten largest clones add up to almost 3.5% of the sample. Input material: peripheral blood. Receptor source: a man aged 45-60 years with acute or convalescent COVID-19.

This clone has a single count. The chain has TRBV28 and TRBJ1-6; D might be TRBD1 (6 bases). The CDR3 runs 14 residues. CDR1 is MDHEN and CDR2 is SYDVKM in the germline V gene. Trimming stripped 10 bases from V and 0 bases from J, with 10 bases between. As DNA, the CDR3 is TGTGCCATCGGACAGAGCTCCTATAATTCACCCCTCCACTTT. Translated: CAIGQSSYNSPLHF. Filled out from reference TRBV28 and TRBJ1-6, the complete variable domain reads DVKVTQSSRYLVKRTGEKVFLECVQDMDHENMFWYRQDPGLGLRLIYFSYDVKMKEKGDIPEGYSVSREKKERFSLILESASTNQTSMYLCAIGQSSYNSPLHFGNGTRLTVT.

V is TRBV11-2 and J is TRBJ2-5, with D tentatively TRBD1 (6 bases). V was clipped by 5 bases and J by 4 bases, with 14 bases between them. This CDR3 is built from 14 residues. The germline V gene encodes CDR1 SGHAT and CDR2 FQNNGV. The CDR3 DNA reads TGTGCCAGCAGCACATCCGACAGGAGAGAGACCCAGTACTTC. Translation gives CASSTSDRRETQYF. The variable domain in full, with the rest retrieved from reference TRBV11-2 and TRBJ2-5, is EAGVAQSPRYKIIEKRQSVAFWCNPISGHATLYWYQQILGQGPKLLIQFQNNGVVDDSQLPKDRFSAERLKGVDSTLKIQPAKLEDSAVYLCASSTSDRRETQYFGPGTRLLVL.

The chain joins TRBV7-8 to TRBJ2-3, with D maybe TRBD1 (6 bases). CDR1 and CDR2 from the germline V gene are SGHVS and FQNEAQ. V lost 5 bases to trimming and J lost 6 bases, with 9 bases between them. The CDR3 covers 12 residues. The CDR3 DNA reads TGTGCCAGCAGCCCCAGGGGTGATACGCAGTATTTT. Translation gives CASSPRGDTQYF.

The J gene is TRBJ2-7, the V gene TRBV6-2 or TRBV6-3; D possibly corresponds to TRBD1 (7 bases). The germline V gene encodes CDR1 MNHEY and CDR2 SVGEGT. Trimming removed 2 bases from V and 0 bases from J, with 11 bases in between. This CDR3 is built from 15 residues. Here the CDR3 DNA reads TGTGCCAGCAGTTACGGAGGGGGCGTCTCCTACGAGCAGTACTTC. Translating it yields CASSYGGGVSYEQYF.

The J gene is TRBJ1-4, the V gene TRBV4-1; maybe TRBD1 (5 bases). Germline CDR1 and CDR2: MGHRA and YSYEKL. CDR3 length equals 15 residues. V was shortened by 4 bases and J by 5 bases, with 14 bases between the two germline ends. CDR3 sequence reads: CASSPGGTMNEKLFF. CDR3 DNA: TGCGCCAGCAGCCCAGGCGGGACTATGAATGAAAAACTGTTTTTT.

The chain joins TRBV5-1 to TRBJ1-1; perhaps TRBD1 as D (6 bases). V was trimmed by 2 bases and J by 4 bases, leaving 12 bases between them. The CDR3 sequence is 14 residues long. Germline CDR1 and CDR2: SGHRS and YFSETQ. CDR3 in amino acids: CASSFQGSGTEAFF. In nucleotides, the CDR3 is TGCGCCAGCAGCTTTCAGGGGTCCGGCACTGAAGCTTTCTTT.

This chain joins TRBV5-5 and TRBJ1-1, with TRBD1 matching 7 bases. Trimming took 6 bases from V and 5 from J; bases not matched to a gene: 13. Germline CDR1 reads SGHKS; CDR2 reads YYEKEE (reference sequence). This CDR3 region has 15 residues. CDR3 in DNA: TGTGCCAGCACTCCCCAACGACAGGGACGGACTGAAGCTTTCTTT. Amino acid sequence: CASTPQRQGRTEAFF. The full variable domain, in which reference TRBV5-5 and TRBJ1-1 provide the parts outside the CDR3, is DAGVTQSPTHLIKTRGQQVTLRCSPISGHKSVSWYQQVLGQGPQFIFQYYEKEERGRGNFPDRFSARQFPNYSSELNVNALLLGDSALYLCASTPQRQGRTEAFFGQGTRLTVV.

The chain recombines TRBV14 with TRBJ2-6; maybe TRBD1 (5 bases). V lost 8 bases, J lost 4 bases, and 15 bases lay in between. Per germline, CDR1 SGHDN and CDR2 FVKESK. This CDR3 spans 15 amino acids. The DNA of the CDR3 is TGTGCCAGCTCCGCGTGGGGCGCGGGGGCCAACGTCCTGACTTTC. Amino acids: CASSAWGAGANVLTF.

This clone was seen a single time. V gene TRBV27 combines with J gene TRBJ2-3; 12 positions match TRBD2. The CDR3 is 17 amino acids. CDR1 is MNHEY and CDR2 is SMNVEV in the germline V gene (reference sequence). V was clipped by 6 bases and J by 2 bases; unmatched bases: 9. The CDR3 DNA is TGTGCCAGCAGAAGACTAGCGGGAGAGTGGGTCACAGATACGCAGTATTTT. It specifies CASRRLAGEWVTDTQYF.

In DNA, the CDR3 is TGTGCCACCAGTGATTCTCTTGGGGCCCAGACCCAGTACTTC. This translates into CATSDSLGAQTQYF. This chain joins TRBV24-1 and TRBJ2-5, with TRBD1 as a possible D gene (5 bases). The V gene lost 2 bases and the J gene lost 6 bases, with 12 bases spanning the gap. Germline V gives CDR1 KGHDR, CDR2 SFDVKD. This CDR3 spans 14 amino acids.

On this clone: At one end, the junction sequence differs from germline, possibly due to a read error. The chain joins TRBV5-1 to TRBJ2-6, with 9 bases matching TRBD2. The CDR3 runs to 18 residues. CDR1 is SGHRS and CDR2 is YFSETQ in the germline V gene. The CDR3 bases are TGCGCCCGCAGCGGGGGGACCGGGGGGGCCTCTGGGGCCAACGTCCTGACTTTC. Its translation: CARSGGTGGASGANVLTF.